This TCR beta chain stems from a study of blood T cell repertoires in COVID-19. Overall study: Acute and convalescent COVID-19 specimens originated in the United States, Italy and Spain. Sample material is recorded as cDNA or gDNA derived from T cells, B-cell-depleted T cells, or PBMCs.

Germline V lookup: CDR1 LNHDA, CDR2 SQIVND (reference sequence). CDR3 length: 15 residues. Trimming took off 7 bases at V and 9 bases at J, with 22 bases between the two ends. Per the authors' pipeline: The assay estimated nucleated cells by amplifying reference gene primers. Libraries were prepared by immunoSEQ multiplex PCR; TCRdb keeps only in-frame clonotypes and omits some of them. D and trimming were read from the DNA, whereas the V and J calls and clone size are those reported in that table. The sample has 200,000 to 250,000 clones; just over 85% are singletons. The chain uses TRBV19 and TRBJ1-5, with D uncertain. The source of this sequence is a man between 50 and 59 years old with acute or convalescent COVID-19. Sequencing was carried out using peripheral blood. Here the CDR3 DNA reads TGTGCCAGTATCCCCGGACGGGGTCTGGTGGGGCCCCAGCATTTT. Translating gives CASIPGRGLVGPQHF.